Below, 8 T cell receptor beta chains from the same sample are listed, as sequenced in a study of T cell changes during pregnancy in multiple sclerosis. Produced via immunoSEQ multiplex PCR; TCRdb's table is partial and in-frame only. The sample gives approximately 44,000 clones, 85% to 90% of which show up once; under 0.65% is in the top ten. Sequencing used CD4+ T cells from peripheral blood mononuclear cells, obtained in the first trimester of pregnancy. Receptor source: a female donor with multiple sclerosis, enrolled in a pregnancy study.

The gene calls are TRBV6-1 and TRBJ1-5; 8 bases agree with TRBD1. This CDR3 comprises 15 residues. Per germline, CDR1 MNHNS and CDR2 SASEGT. Unmatched junction bases numbered 13, after V lost 7 bases and J lost 8 bases. CDR3 DNA: TGTGCCAGCACATCCCTCGGACAGGGAAGGGAGCCCCAGCATTTT. Residues: CASTSLGQGREPQHF.

The V gene is TRBV19, the J gene TRBJ2-5, with a tentative D call TRBD1 (6 bases). Germline V lookup: CDR1 LNHDA, CDR2 SQIVND (reference sequence). V dropped 5 bases and J dropped 5 bases, with 15 bases sitting between them. The CDR3 has 14 amino acids. CDR3 coding DNA: TGTGCCAGTAGTTGGGGGCCCGGTTACGAGACCCAGTACTTC. Translation: CASSWGPGYETQYF.

The chain uses TRBV7-2 and TRBJ2-1, with 8 nucleotides matching TRBD2. The V segment lost 6 bases and the J segment 2 bases; nucleotides outside the gene matches: 9. From germline, CDR1 is SGHTA and CDR2 FQGNSA. The CDR3 length is 16 residues. CDR3 in amino acids: CASRLGLAGTYNEQFF. As DNA, the CDR3 is TGTGCCAGCAGACTCGGACTAGCAGGTACCTACAATGAGCAGTTCTTC.

The chain couples TRBV7-2 to TRBJ2-7; TRBD2 agrees at 7 bases. V trimming: 5 bases; J trimming: 5 bases; junction bases outside the gene matches: 12. The germline V gene encodes CDR1 SGHTA and CDR2 FQGNSA. CDR3 length: 15 residues. The CDR3: CASSRYQAGRDEQYF. The CDR3 DNA reads TGTGCCAGCAGCCGGTACCAGGCGGGGAGGGACGAGCAGTACTTC.

The chain joins TRBV10-1 to TRBJ2-2; D is undetermined. V lost 0 bases and J lost 0, with 8 bases in between. Germline V lookup: CDR1 WNHNN, CDR2 SYGVQD (reference sequence). This CDR3 spans 16 amino acids. The chain's CDR3 is CASSESVGANTGELFF. DNA of the CDR3: TGCGCCAGCAGTGAGTCTGTGGGCGCGAACACCGGGGAGCTGTTTTTT.

The gene calls are TRBV5-4 and TRBJ2-3; a weak D match, TRBD2 (5 bases). This CDR3 region has 13 residues. V was clipped by 7 bases and J by 3 bases, with 12 bases between them. Germline values: CDR1 SGHNT, CDR2 YYREEE (reference sequence). CDR3 residues: CASLTDSTDTQYF. In DNA form, the CDR3 reads TGTGCCAGCCTTACGGACTCTACAGATACGCAGTATTTT.

The V and J genes are TRBV19 and TRBJ1-3; D not resolved. The CDR3 loop spans 14 amino acids. Per germline, CDR1 LNHDA and CDR2 SQIVND (reference sequence). Deletions cut 3 bases from V and 1 base from J, with 7 bases between. The CDR3 DNA reads as TGTGCCAGTAGTATTTCCCATTCTGGAAACACCATATATTTT. Its translation: CASSISHSGNTIYF.

Relative to its sample, this clone is medium-sized (0.01 to 0.1%). The chain couples TRBV5-3 to TRBJ1-1, with 8 bases fitting TRBD1. TRBV5-3 is an ORF for which the function is uncertain. The V gene end was trimmed by 4 bases and the J gene end by 5 bases; junction bases not matched to a gene: 7. The CDR3 is made up of 14 amino acids. The CDR3 spells CARSKDRGGTEAFF. CDR3 nucleotide sequence: TGTGCCAGAAGCAAAGACAGGGGTGGGACTGAAGCTTTCTTT.